The clone carrying this TCR beta chain was counted only a few times. Its target is not known. The data stem from a study of early T cells in non-severe SARS-CoV-2 infection. Study findings and constraints: Comparison of clonotypes with VDJdb favored anti-spike CD8 responses while missing private and CD4 specificities.

V was trimmed by 11 bases and J by 3 bases, leaving 11 bases between them. Germline V gene lookup returns CDR1 LNHDA and CDR2 SQIVND (reference sequence). CDR3 length: 12 residues. Each cDNA molecule carried a unique molecular identifier. TCRdb reanalysed the 5' RACE reads using MiXCR and keeps one entry per CDR3 protein. The data contain about 26,000 distinct CDR3 sequences, about 4% of them singletons. The TCR comes from an adult who was a healthcare worker with PCR-confirmed SARS-CoV-2 infection or an uninfected control (not recorded which). The chain recombines TRBV19 with TRBJ1-5; D not resolved. Sample: whole blood. The CDR3 reads CAAKGFNQPQHF. CDR3 in DNA: TGTGCCGCAAAGGGATTCAATCAGCCCCAGCATTTT.